The 13 T cell receptor beta chains given below trace back to one sample, sequenced in a study of human T cells and chemical hapten exposure. Each CDR3 protein is one row after TCRdb ran MiXCR on the RACE reads. Among 60,000 to 75,000 distinct CDR3 sequences listed, 6.5% to 8.5% were seen once. As for time point: pre-sensitization, week 0. Stated treatment: therapeutic diphenylcyclopropenone sensitization with weekly scalp DPC. This specimen was whole blood, taken in connection with sensitization to the hapten diphenylcyclopropenone (DPC). Receptors originate from a woman in her thirties with alopecia areata. Some clones in this sample may be carry-over from other donors' samples.

A few counts support this clonotype. This chain links TRBV7-9 with TRBJ1-4; 8 positions match TRBD1. CDR1 SEHNR and CDR2 FQNEAQ come from the germline V gene (reference sequence). Losses at the gene ends were 2 bases for V and 8 bases for J; bases not matched to a gene: 7. This CDR3 spans 15 amino acids. CDR3 region: CASSLSGTGPEKLFF. DNA for the CDR3: TGTGCCAGCAGCTTATCCGGGACAGGTCCGGAAAAACTGTTTTTT.

This clonotype showed up many times. As DNA, the CDR3 is TGTGCCAGCAGCTCTCCTACTAGAACAGATACGCAGTATTTT. Translated, it gives CASSSPTRTDTQYF. V is TRBV6-6 and J is TRBJ2-3, with D perhaps matching TRBD2 (5 bases). CDR1 and CDR2 (germline): MNHNY, SVGAGI (reference sequence). Trimming cost V 6 bases and J 3 bases, with 13 bases left between them. CDR3 length: 14 amino acids.

There are many counts of this clonotype. The genes are TRBV7-8 and TRBJ1-1; a possible D gene is TRBD1 (6 bases). V was clipped by 1 base and J by 4 bases, with 19 bases between them. CDR1 SGHVS and CDR2 FQNEAQ come from the germline V gene. The CDR3 length is 17 residues. The CDR3 DNA reads as TGTGCCAGCAGCTTAGACCCCCCCGACAGGTTGGGCACTGAAGCTTTCTTT. It specifies CASSLDPPDRLGTEAFF.

This clonotype was counted a few times. The genes are TRBV20-1 and TRBJ1-4; D remains ambiguous. CDR1 and CDR2 (germline): DFQATT, SNEGSKA (reference sequence). The CDR3 extends over 14 amino acids. The V end was cut by 5 bases, the J end by 8 bases, with 18 bases between. The CDR3 region is CSAPSPRVQEKLFF. For the CDR3, the DNA is TGCAGTGCTCCGTCGCCGAGGGTCCAGGAAAAACTGTTTTTT.

This clonotype was counted ten times or more. The CDR3 region has the DNA TGCAGTGCTAGCCTAGCTGTCCCAGATACGCAGTATTTT. Protein: CSASLAVPDTQYF. The V gene is TRBV20-1, the J gene TRBJ2-3; the D gene is possibly TRBD2 (5 bases). The germline V gene encodes CDR1 DFQATT and CDR2 SNEGSKA (reference sequence). Trimming took 3 bases from V and 4 from J, leaving 11 bases between them. This CDR3 contains 13 residues.

V is TRBV20-1 and J is TRBJ1-2; tentative D call: TRBD1 (5 bases). V lost 5 bases to trimming and J lost 0 bases, with 7 bases between them. The germline V gene has CDR1 DFQATT and CDR2 SNEGSKA (reference sequence). The CDR3 loop spans 12 amino acids. In nucleotides, the CDR3 is TGCAGTGCTGGGACTACTAACTATGGCTACACCTTC. As protein: CSAGTTNYGYTF.

In its sample, this clonotype was seen a few times. The gene calls are TRBV3-1 and TRBJ1-5; tentatively, D is TRBD1 (5 bases). CDR3 length: 15 residues. V shed 2 bases and J shed 2 bases, with 10 bases lying between them. Germline lookup yields CDR1 LGHDT and CDR2 YNNKEL (reference sequence). The chain's CDR3 is CASSQQGTGNQPQHF. The DNA of the CDR3 is TGTGCCAGCAGCCAACAGGGAACGGGCAATCAGCCCCAGCATTTT.

This clonotype appeared many times. This chain joins TRBV20-1 and TRBJ2-1; 9 bases agree with TRBD2. Per germline, CDR1 DFQATT and CDR2 SNEGSKA (reference sequence). The ends lost 3 bases at V and 0 bases at J; junction bases unmatched: 9. This CDR3 has 17 residues. CDR3 bases: TGCAGTGCTAGGCATAGCGGGGGTTCCAGCTCCTACAATGAGCAGTTCTTC. Translated: CSARHSGGSSSYNEQFF.

This clonotype was recorded a few times. The J gene is TRBJ2-3, the V gene TRBV7-2, with no clear D. CDR3 length equals 14 residues. Deletions cut 1 base from V and 2 bases from J, with 7 bases between. From germline, CDR1 is SGHTA and CDR2 FQGNSA. The CDR3 DNA sequence: TGTGCCAGCAGCTTAGTTGGGCTCACAGATACGCAGTATTTT. It codes for CASSLVGLTDTQYF.

This chain connects TRBV10-3 to TRBJ1-5; tentatively, D is TRBD1 (5 bases). CDR3 size: 15 residues. Germline loops: CDR1 ENHRY, CDR2 SYGVKD. The ends were cut back, 10 bases at V and 0 bases at J, with 16 bases in the middle. CDR3 nucleotides: TGTGCCAGTCGGGAGGGGAGGAGTAGCAATCAGCCCCAGCATTTT. Amino acids: CASREGRSSNQPQHF.

The sample holds many counts of this clonotype. V usage is TRBV5-1 and J usage is TRBJ2-3; 8 bases are a match to TRBD1. This CDR3 has 15 residues. Germline V CDR1 and CDR2: SGHRS, YFSETQ. J lost 6 bases, V lost 4 bases, and 10 bases had no gene match. The chain's CDR3 is CASSPGTGESDTQYF. The DNA of the CDR3 is TGCGCCAGCAGCCCCGGGACAGGTGAATCCGATACGCAGTATTTT.

The chain has TRBV23-1 and TRBJ1-5, with 9 bases that match TRBD1. TRBV23-1 is an open reading frame whose function is uncertain. The CDR3 is made up of 14 amino acids. The junction had 0 bases not matched to a gene; V was cut back by 0 bases and J by 6 bases. The CDR3 here is CASSQSGQGQPQHF. The CDR3 nucleotides read TGCGCCAGCAGTCAATCGGGACAGGGTCAGCCCCAGCATTTT.

This clonotype was seen many times. The chain is built from TRBV12-3 or TRBV12-4 and TRBJ1-2, with TRBD1 identical over 8 bases. V lost 5 bases and J lost 3; bases outside the gene matches: 8. CDR3 size: 15 residues. CDR3 in amino acids: CASSPSDRVYYGYTF. The CDR3 DNA reads as TGTGCCAGCAGTCCGTCGGACAGGGTATACTATGGCTACACCTTC.